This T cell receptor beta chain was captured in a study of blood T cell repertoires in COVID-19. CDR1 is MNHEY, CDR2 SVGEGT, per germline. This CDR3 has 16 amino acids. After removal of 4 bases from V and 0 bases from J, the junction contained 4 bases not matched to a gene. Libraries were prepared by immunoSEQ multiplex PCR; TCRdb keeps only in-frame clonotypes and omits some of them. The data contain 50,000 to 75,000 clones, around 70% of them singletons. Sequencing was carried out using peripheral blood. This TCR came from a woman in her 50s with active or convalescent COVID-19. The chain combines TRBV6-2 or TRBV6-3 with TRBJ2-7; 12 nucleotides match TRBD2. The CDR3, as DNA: TGTGCCAGCAGTTCGGGACTAGCGGGCCCCTCCTACGAGCAGTACTTC. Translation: CASSSGLAGPSYEQYF.